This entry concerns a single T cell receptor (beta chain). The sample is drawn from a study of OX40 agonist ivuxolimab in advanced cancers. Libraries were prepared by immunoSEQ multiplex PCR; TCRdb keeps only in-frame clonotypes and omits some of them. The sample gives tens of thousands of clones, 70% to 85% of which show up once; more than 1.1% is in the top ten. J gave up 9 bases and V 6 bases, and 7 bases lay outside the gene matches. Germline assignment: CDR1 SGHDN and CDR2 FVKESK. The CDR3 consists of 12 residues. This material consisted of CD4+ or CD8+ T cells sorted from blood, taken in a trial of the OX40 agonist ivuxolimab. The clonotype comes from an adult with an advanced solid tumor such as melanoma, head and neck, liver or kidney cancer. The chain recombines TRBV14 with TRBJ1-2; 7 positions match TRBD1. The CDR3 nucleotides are TGTGCCAGCAGTCGACAGGGCTGGAGCTACACCTTC. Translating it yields CASSRQGWSYTF.